This T cell receptor (beta chain) was profiled in a study of T-cell memory formation after mild COVID-19. Findings of the study overall: Contracting clones, day 15 to 85, had balanced CD4/CD8, and later expanders favored CD4+.

cDNA libraries for TCR alpha and TCR beta, carrying sample barcodes and UMIs, came from 5'RACE with constant-segment primers. MiXCR, applied by TCRdb to the 5' RACE reads, yields one record per CDR3 protein. The sample gives approximately 410,000 distinct CDR3 sequences, less than 25% of which show up once; 10% to 15% is in the top ten. This CDR3 contains 20 residues. Germline V gene lookup returns CDR1 SGHTS and CDR2 YDEGEE. V dropped 0 bases and J dropped 1 base, with 23 bases sitting between them. Worth noting for this clonotype: What it binds is unknown.

The clonotype comes from an adult woman who had mild COVID-19 (a few samples of this study predate the infection). Cell type and time point are not known. Sequencing input: PBMCs or a T cell subset sorted from them (not recorded which). The genes are TRBV5-8 and TRBJ2-4; D is perhaps TRBD1 or TRBD2 (6 bases each). The CDR3 is CASSLAPGAVGELAKNIQYF. CDR3 sequence (DNA): TGTGCCAGCAGCTTGGCCCCGGGGGCCGTCGGGGAGCTTGCCAAAAACATTCAGTACTTC.